These 28 T cell receptor beta chains originate from one sample sequenced in a study of blood T cell repertoires in COVID-19. Some clones are missing from TCRdb's copy, which holds only in-frame ones; the method was immunoSEQ multiplex PCR. The sample shows about 270,000 clones, around four fifths of them seen only once. The sample taken for sequencing was peripheral blood. The receptors originated from a woman in her forties or fifties with active or convalescent COVID-19.

The CDR3, as DNA: TGTGCCTCGCCGGGGAACACCGGGGAGCTGTTTTTT. It encodes CASPGNTGELFF. The gene calls are TRBV7-9 and TRBJ2-2; D is unclear. Germline-derived CDR1 and CDR2 are SEHNR and FQNEAQ (reference sequence). Trimming pared 11 bases from V and 1 base from J, leaving 8 bases between. The CDR3 runs 12 residues.

The chain links TRBV12-3 or TRBV12-4 to TRBJ2-7; 8 bases align to TRBD2. This CDR3 spans 13 amino acids. Trimming took 6 bases from V and 2 from J; bases not matched to a gene: 3. The CDR3 here is CASRLAETYEQYF. CDR3 nucleotides: TGTGCCAGCAGACTAGCGGAGACCTACGAGCAGTACTTC.

V gene TRBV11-2 combines with J gene TRBJ1-1; the D is unclear. This CDR3 spans 12 amino acids. The ends were cut back, 6 bases at V and 9 bases at J, with 14 bases in the middle. The germline gives CDR1 SGHAT, CDR2 FQNNGV. The CDR3 loop reads CASSAIEGKAFF. CDR3 bases: TGTGCCAGCAGTGCCATTGAGGGTAAAGCTTTCTTT.

The chain combines TRBV4-1 with TRBJ1-4; D is unresolved. Trimming cost V 5 bases and J 7 bases, with 23 bases left between them. CDR1 is MGHRA, CDR2 YSYEKL, per germline. This CDR3 region has 17 residues. The CDR3 DNA follows: TGCGCCAGCAGCTACGGAGGTCGGGCGGGCCTTTTTGAAAAACTGTTTTTT. Encoded protein: CASSYGGRAGLFEKLFF.

The V gene is TRBV28, the J gene TRBJ1-2, with D possibly TRBD1 on 5 matching bases. Trimming left V 6 bases short and J 7 bases short, with 21 bases between. The CDR3 extends over 15 amino acids. The germline CDR1 and CDR2 sequences are MDHEN and SYDVKM. The CDR3 nucleotides are TGTGCCAGCAGACGCGGACATTCGGTAGGAGTTGGCTACACCTTC. This translates into CASRRGHSVGVGYTF.

The V and J genes are TRBV5-1 and TRBJ2-7; TRBD2 agrees at 16 bases. This CDR3 has 17 amino acids. With V trimmed by 4 bases and J by 3 bases, 7 bases remained unmatched. Germline V gene lookup returns CDR1 SGHRS and CDR2 YFSETQ. The CDR3 protein is CASSMGTSGRDYYEQYF. CDR3 sequence (DNA): TGCGCCAGCAGCATGGGGACTAGCGGGAGGGACTACTACGAGCAGTACTTC.

This chain joins TRBV6-5 and TRBJ2-2; 12 bases match TRBD2. V trimming: 2 bases; J trimming: 6 bases; junction bases outside the gene matches: 4. Germline-derived CDR1 and CDR2 are MNHEY and SVGAGI. The CDR3 extends over 16 amino acids. This chain's CDR3 is CASSYLAGGLAGELFF. The DNA of the CDR3 is TGTGCCAGCAGTTACCTAGCGGGAGGGCTAGCCGGGGAGCTGTTTTTT.

The rearrangement uses TRBV18 and TRBJ1-1; perhaps TRBD1 as D (5 bases). Germline values: CDR1 KGHSH, CDR2 LQKENI. The CDR3 is 15 amino acids. Trimming cost V 1 base and J 3 bases, with 12 bases left between them. The CDR3 protein is CASSPRTGGDTEAFF. CDR3 bases: TGTGCCAGCTCACCACGAACTGGGGGGGACACTGAAGCTTTCTTT.

V usage is TRBV6-5 and J usage is TRBJ1-4; tentatively, D is TRBD1 (5 bases). The CDR3 length is 15 residues. V shed 3 bases and J shed 4 bases, with 12 bases lying between them. In germline, CDR1 is MNHEY, CDR2 SVGAGI. CDR3 sequence reads: CASSYYAQGNEKLFF. The CDR3 nucleotides read TGTGCCAGCAGTTATTATGCCCAGGGTAATGAAAAACTGTTTTTT.

V is TRBV5-8 and J is TRBJ2-4; no clear D. Trimming removed 6 bases from V and 3 bases from J, with 16 bases in between. In germline, CDR1 is SGHTS, CDR2 YDEGEE. The CDR3 length is 15 residues. CDR3 nucleotide sequence: TGTGCCAGCAACTCCCCCGGGTCACTCAAAAACATTCAGTACTTC. Its translation is CASNSPGSLKNIQYF.

In its sample, this clone was seen once. The chain uses TRBV7-9 and TRBJ2-7; 8 bases align to TRBD2. The J segment lost 7 bases and the V segment lost 4 bases, leaving 24 bases of the junction unmatched. The germline V gene encodes CDR1 SEHNR and CDR2 FQNEAQ (reference sequence). The CDR3 length is 19 residues. The DNA of the CDR3 is TGTGCCAGCAGCTCGACTGATAAGGGGACCCCGGGACTAGGACAGGAGCAGTACTTC. This translates into CASSSTDKGTPGLGQEQYF.

The genes are TRBV5-1 and TRBJ2-3, with a possible D match to TRBD1 (5 bases). The CDR3 consists of 15 residues. Trimming took off 4 bases at V and 5 bases at J, with 17 bases between the two ends. Germline assignment: CDR1 SGHRS and CDR2 YFSETQ. In nucleotides, the CDR3 is TGCGCCAGCAGCCAAGGAGAACCCAGGGTAGATACGCAGTATTTT. Translation: CASSQGEPRVDTQYF. The whole variable domain, remainder taken from reference TRBV5-1 and TRBJ2-3, is KAGVTQTPRYLIKTRGQQVTLSCSPISGHRSVSWYQQTPGQGLQFLFEYFSETQRNKGNFPGRFSGRQFSNSRSEMNVSTLELGDSALYLCASSQGEPRVDTQYFGPGTRLTVL.

The J gene is TRBJ2-7, the V gene TRBV7-9, with 8 bases aligning to TRBD1. This CDR3 comprises 14 residues. V lost 1 base, J lost 6 bases, and 5 bases stayed unmatched. Germline V CDR1 and CDR2: SEHNR, FQNEAQ (reference sequence). The CDR3: CASSLGRGPVEQYF. In DNA form, the CDR3 reads TGTGCCAGCAGCTTAGGCAGGGGGCCGGTCGAGCAGTACTTC.

The chain couples TRBV12-3 or TRBV12-4 to TRBJ1-6; D might be TRBD1 (5 bases). The CDR3 totals 13 residues. Trimming took off 5 bases at V and 6 bases at J, with 8 bases between the two ends. The CDR3 coding sequence is TGTGCCAGCAGTAGGGGTATTAATTCACCCCTCCACTTT. It yields the protein CASSRGINSPLHF.

V usage is TRBV4-2 and J usage is TRBJ2-1; D perhaps matches TRBD2 (5 bases). Germline loops: CDR1 LGHNA, CDR2 YNFKEQ. CDR3 length: 15 residues. V lost 0 bases and J 12 bases, leaving 18 bases between the germline ends. This chain's CDR3 is CASSQDRVARDRQFF. CDR3 sequence (DNA): TGTGCCAGCAGCCAAGATCGCGTAGCGAGGGATAGGCAGTTCTTC.

The genes are TRBV6-5 and TRBJ2-1; possible D gene TRBD1, 5 bases. CDR1 MNHEY and CDR2 SVGAGI come from the germline V gene. The CDR3 covers 15 residues. V lost 0 bases and J lost 7, with 13 bases in between. CDR3 in amino acids: CASSYSLAGLNEQFF. The CDR3 region has the DNA TGTGCCAGCAGTTACTCGTTGGCAGGGCTGAATGAGCAGTTCTTC.

The V call is TRBV6-6, the J call TRBJ2-7; 7 nucleotides agree with TRBD2. Germline CDR1 and CDR2: MNHNY and SVGAGI (reference sequence). V lost 2 bases and J lost 1; bases outside the gene matches: 5. This CDR3 spans 15 amino acids. The DNA of the CDR3 is TGTGCCAGCAGTTACCTTAGCGGGCATTCCTACGAGCAGTACTTC. Protein: CASSYLSGHSYEQYF.

The count of this clone is one. V is TRBV11-2 and J is TRBJ1-2; 11 positions agree with TRBD1. Looked up from germline, CDR1 is SGHAT and CDR2 is FQNNGV. This CDR3 is built from 15 residues. V lost 2 bases, J lost 3 bases, and 2 bases stayed unmatched. CDR3 sequence reads: CASSLPGQGDYGYTF. In DNA, the CDR3 is TGTGCCAGCAGCTTACCGGGACAGGGGGACTATGGCTACACCTTC.

This chain joins TRBV29-1 and TRBJ1-3; D is perhaps TRBD1 (6 bases). The CDR3 totals 13 residues. The V gene lost 5 bases and the J gene lost 3 bases, with 11 bases spanning the gap. The germline gives CDR1 SQVTM, CDR2 ANQGSEA. CDR3 DNA sequence: TGCAGCGTTTCCGGGACAAGTGGAAACACCATATATTTT. Translated: CSVSGTSGNTIYF.

This clone was picked up a small number of times. The chain combines TRBV5-1 with TRBJ2-7; 11 positions agree with TRBD2. With 4 bases clipped from V and 6 bases from J, the junction kept 9 bases outside the gene matches. Germline values: CDR1 SGHRS, CDR2 YFSETQ. CDR3 length: 15 amino acids. CDR3 sequence reads: CASSNSSGRQGEQYF. Here the CDR3 DNA reads TGCGCCAGCAGCAACTCTAGCGGGAGGCAGGGCGAGCAGTACTTC.

This clone came up once. The sample contains more than one DNA sequence encoding this CDR3. The chain links TRBV18 to TRBJ1-5; TRBD1 is a possible D gene (5 bases). CDR3 length: 13 residues. CDR1 KGHSH and CDR2 LQKENI come from the germline V gene. V shed 6 bases and J shed 5 bases, with 11 bases lying between them. CDR3 bases: TGTGCCAGCTCCCCGGGAGGGGATCAGCCCCAGCATTTT. Residues: CASSPGGDQPQHF.

CDR3 loop: CASSRVPGNAYYEQYF. CDR3 nucleotides: TGCGCCAGCAGCCGGGTTCCGGGAAACGCCTACTACGAGCAGTACTTC. This chain links TRBV5-1 with TRBJ2-7; a possible D gene is TRBD2 (5 bases). V shed 4 bases and J shed 3 bases, with 20 bases lying between them. There are 16 residues in the CDR3. Germline lookup yields CDR1 SGHRS and CDR2 YFSETQ.

The CDR3 region has the DNA TGTGCTAGTGGCTCCCGAGGAGTCGCGGGAGCCCCAGATACGCAGTATTTT. It translates to CASGSRGVAGAPDTQYF. The chain carries TRBV12-5 and TRBJ2-3; TRBD2 agrees at 7 bases. The CDR3 is made up of 17 amino acids. The germline V gene encodes CDR1 LGHNT and CDR2 FRNRAP. Unmatched junction bases numbered 16, after V lost 6 bases and J lost 4 bases.

J is TRBJ1-3 and V is TRBV4-1; possible D gene TRBD1, 5 bases. The ends were cut back, 0 bases at V and 0 bases at J, with 15 bases in the middle. The length of the CDR3 is 18 residues. The V gene's germline CDR1 is MGHRA and CDR2 YSYEKL. The CDR3, as DNA: TGCGCCAGCAGCCAAGATATCCGGGACTCCCGCTCTGGAAACACCATATATTTT. Amino acid sequence: CASSQDIRDSRSGNTIYF.

Ten or more counts support this clone. The CDR3 sequence is CASSVETSGRASYEQYF. CDR3 DNA: TGTGCCAGCAGTGTAGAGACTAGCGGGAGGGCCTCCTACGAGCAGTACTTC. The genes are TRBV2 and TRBJ2-7; 14 bases agree with TRBD2. The germline V gene encodes CDR1 SNHLY and CDR2 FYNNEI. The V gene end was trimmed by 4 bases and the J gene end by 0 bases; junction bases not matched to a gene: 5. This CDR3 is 17 amino acids long.

This clone showed up just once. DNA of the CDR3: TGTGCCAGCAGCGTAGCGACTAGCGGGAACGCCGAGCAGTACTTC. Translated: CASSVATSGNAEQYF. This sequence joins TRBV9 and TRBJ2-7; TRBD2 matches at 11 bases. CDR1 is SGDLS and CDR2 is YYNGEE in the germline V gene. After removal of 0 bases from V and 6 bases from J, the junction contained 5 bases not matched to a gene. This CDR3 is 15 amino acids long.

The chain is built from TRBV19 and TRBJ2-7; TRBD2 matches at 8 bases. CDR3 length: 14 amino acids. The ends lost 6 bases at V and 7 bases at J; junction bases unmatched: 11. Germline lookup yields CDR1 LNHDA and CDR2 SQIVND (reference sequence). The CDR3 spells CASSQLAAPREQYF. CDR3 in DNA: TGTGCCAGTAGCCAACTAGCGGCCCCACGGGAGCAGTACTTC. Using reference TRBV19 and TRBJ2-7 for the parts outside the CDR3, the full variable domain is DGGITQSPKYLFRKEGQNVTLSCEQNLNHDAMYWYRQDPGQGLRLIYYSQIVNDFQKGDIAEGYSVSREKKESFPLTVTSAQKNPTAFYLCASSQLAAPREQYFGPGTRLTVT.

This chain joins TRBV30 and TRBJ1-2; possibly TRBD1 for D (5 bases). Germline V gene sequence: CDR1 GTSNPN, CDR2 SVGIG (reference sequence). The CDR3 contains 13 residues. V gave up 4 bases and J gave up 4 bases, with 13 bases separating them. CDR3 amino acids: CAWNPVGVYGYTF. The CDR3 coding sequence is TGTGCCTGGAACCCGGTAGGGGTCTATGGCTACACCTTC.